This T cell receptor beta chain was found in a study of T cell changes during pregnancy in multiple sclerosis (dated by TCRdb to about 2019). General notes on the study: The study examined how the T cell repertoire changed over the course of pregnancy in women with multiple sclerosis.

Library construction relied on the immunoSEQ multiplex PCR assay. TCRdb took this table from immuneACCESS and kept in-frame rearrangements with V and J called. Such tables lack part of the clones; where checked against another copy, unresolved V genes explain under half of the gap, and the rest is unexplained. The sample table contains approximately 110,000 clones; only one count was recorded for roughly 92% of them. The top ten clones comprise approximately 3.5% of the sample. On this clone itself: The target of this receptor is not known. It has no much larger one-base neighbor in the sample; base qualities were not kept.

For this chain, trimming is 5 bases at the V end and 5 bases at the J end, and the number of junction bases without a gene match is 4. The germline V gene encodes CDR1 GTSNPN and CDR2 SVGIG (reference sequence). The CDR3 has 13 amino acids, counting the end cysteine and phenylalanine. Only the CDR3 region is kept as DNA, spanning 39 bases read in frame from base 1. Recombination joined TRBV30 with TRBJ1-5; TRBD1 lines up with 9 middle nucleotides. The sample was peripheral blood, taken after pregnancy. The receptor was derived from a female donor with multiple sclerosis, enrolled in a pregnancy study. CDR3 region: CAWATGGDQPQHF. The DNA is TGTGCCTGGGCCACAGGGGGCGATCAGCCCCAGCATTTT. Full variable domain (CDR3 extended with the reference TRBV30 and TRBJ1-5 proteins): SQTIHQWPATLVQPVGSPLSLECTVEGTSNPNLYWYRQAAGRGLQLLFYSVGIGQISSEVPQNLSASRPQDRQFILSSKKLLLSDSGFYLCAWATGGDQPQHFGDGTRLSIL.